The clone carrying this T cell receptor beta chain was seen a handful of times. The entry originates in a study of blood T cell repertoires in COVID-19. The overall study: Sources were T cells, B-cell-depleted T cells, or PBMCs; the material itself was cDNA or gDNA.

Participants came from some 23 US areas, aged roughly 18 to 95 years. The study recruited exposed participants who had met a COVID-19 case within 2 weeks before entry. Sequenced by immunoSEQ multiplex PCR; TCRdb stores in-frame clones only, minus some. This table holds roughly 150,000 clones, 75% to 90% found once. V was cut by 0 bases and J by 10 bases, with 11 bases left in between. This CDR3 region has 13 residues. Per germline, CDR1 SGDLS and CDR2 YYNGEE. Sequenced material: PBMCs or T cells enriched from blood (not recorded which). The TCR sequence derives from a woman in her thirties or forties who had been exposed to COVID-19. The chain recombines TRBV9 with TRBJ2-1, with D perhaps matching TRBD1 (5 bases). Written as DNA, the CDR3 is TGTGCCAGCAGCGTAGCTCAGGGAATGGAGCAGTTCTTC. Translating gives CASSVAQGMEQFF.